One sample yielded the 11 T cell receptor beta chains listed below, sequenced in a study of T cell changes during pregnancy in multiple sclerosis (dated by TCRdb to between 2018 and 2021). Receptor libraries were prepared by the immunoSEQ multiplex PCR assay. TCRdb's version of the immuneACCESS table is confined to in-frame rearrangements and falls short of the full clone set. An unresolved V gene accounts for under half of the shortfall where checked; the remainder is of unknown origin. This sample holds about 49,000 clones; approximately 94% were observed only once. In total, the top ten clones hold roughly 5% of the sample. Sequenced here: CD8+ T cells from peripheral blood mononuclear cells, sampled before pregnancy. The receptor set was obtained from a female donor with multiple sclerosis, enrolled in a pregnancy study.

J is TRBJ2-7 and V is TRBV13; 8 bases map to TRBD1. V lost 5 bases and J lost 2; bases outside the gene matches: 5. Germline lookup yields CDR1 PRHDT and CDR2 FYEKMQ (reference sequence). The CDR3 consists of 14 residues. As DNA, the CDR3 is TGTGCCAGCAGCCTCCGGGACAGGACCTACGAGCAGTACTTC. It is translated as CASSLRDRTYEQYF.

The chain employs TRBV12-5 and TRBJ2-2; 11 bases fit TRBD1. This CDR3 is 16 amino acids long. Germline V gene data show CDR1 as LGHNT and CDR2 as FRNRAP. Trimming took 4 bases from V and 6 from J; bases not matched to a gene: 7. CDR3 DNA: TGTGCTAGTGGTTCTCAAGTGGGACAGGGGGCCGGGGAGCTGTTTTTT. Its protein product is CASGSQVGQGAGELFF.

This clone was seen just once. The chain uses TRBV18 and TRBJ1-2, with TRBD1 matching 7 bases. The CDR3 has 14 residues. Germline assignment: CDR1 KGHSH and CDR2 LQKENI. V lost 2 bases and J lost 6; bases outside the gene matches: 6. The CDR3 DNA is TGTGCCAGCTCACCAGTCGTGCAGGGGGATGGCTACACCTTC. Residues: CASSPVVQGDGYTF.

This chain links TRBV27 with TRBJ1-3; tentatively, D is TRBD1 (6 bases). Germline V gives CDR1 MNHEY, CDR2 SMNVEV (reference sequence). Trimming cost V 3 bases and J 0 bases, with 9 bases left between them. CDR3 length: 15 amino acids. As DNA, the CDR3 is TGTGCCAGCAGTTTCACAGGGAGCTCTGGAAACACCATATATTTT. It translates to CASSFTGSSGNTIYF.

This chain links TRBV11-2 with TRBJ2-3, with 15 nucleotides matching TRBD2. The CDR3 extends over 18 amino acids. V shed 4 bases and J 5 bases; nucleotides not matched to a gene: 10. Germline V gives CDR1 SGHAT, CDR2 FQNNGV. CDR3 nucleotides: TGTGCCAGCAGCTCTTGGACTAGCGGGAGGGATCCAGGAGATACGCAGTATTTT. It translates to CASSSWTSGRDPGDTQYF. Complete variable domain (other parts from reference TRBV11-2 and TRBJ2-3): EAGVAQSPRYKIIEKRQSVAFWCNPISGHATLYWYQQILGQGPKLLIQFQNNGVVDDSQLPKDRFSAERLKGVDSTLKIQPAKLEDSAVYLCASSSWTSGRDPGDTQYFGPGTRLTVL.

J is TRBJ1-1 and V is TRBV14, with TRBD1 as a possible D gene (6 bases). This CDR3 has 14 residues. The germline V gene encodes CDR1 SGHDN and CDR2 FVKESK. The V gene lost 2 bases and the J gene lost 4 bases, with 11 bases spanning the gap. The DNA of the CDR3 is TGTGCCAGCAGCCAATATACAGGGAGCACTGAAGCTTTCTTT. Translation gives CASSQYTGSTEAFF.

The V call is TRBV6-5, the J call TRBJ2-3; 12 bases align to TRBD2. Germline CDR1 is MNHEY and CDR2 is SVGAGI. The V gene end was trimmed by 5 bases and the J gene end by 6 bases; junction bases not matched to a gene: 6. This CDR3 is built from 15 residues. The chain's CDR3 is CASSPLAGGPDTQYF. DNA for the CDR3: TGTGCCAGCAGTCCTCTAGCGGGAGGGCCTGATACGCAGTATTTT.

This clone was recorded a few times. The CDR3 DNA reads as TGCGCCAGCAGCTTCTTATGGACTAGCGGGAGGGGGAACACCGGGGAGCTGTTTTTT. Translation gives CASSFLWTSGRGNTGELFF. This chain connects TRBV5-1 to TRBJ2-2, with 15 positions matching TRBD2. The CDR3 spans 19 residues. Unmatched junction bases numbered 6, after V lost 2 bases and J lost 1 base. The germline V gene has CDR1 SGHRS and CDR2 YFSETQ.

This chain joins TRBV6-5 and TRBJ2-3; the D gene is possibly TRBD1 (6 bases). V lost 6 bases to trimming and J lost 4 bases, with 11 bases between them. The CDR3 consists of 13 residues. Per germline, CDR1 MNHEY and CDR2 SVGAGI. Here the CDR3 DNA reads TGTGCCAGCAGCCCGGACAGCCCAGATACGCAGTATTTT. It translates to CASSPDSPDTQYF.

The CDR3 DNA sequence: TGTGCCAGCAGGCAGACGGAACAGGACTCTGGAAACACCATATATTTT. Its translation: CASRQTEQDSGNTIYF. This rearrangement joins TRBV5-8 to TRBJ1-3, with D possibly TRBD1 on 5 matching bases. The CDR3 extends over 16 amino acids. With 5 bases removed from V and 0 bases from J, the gap between germline ends came to 15 bases. In germline, CDR1 is SGHTS, CDR2 YDEGEE.

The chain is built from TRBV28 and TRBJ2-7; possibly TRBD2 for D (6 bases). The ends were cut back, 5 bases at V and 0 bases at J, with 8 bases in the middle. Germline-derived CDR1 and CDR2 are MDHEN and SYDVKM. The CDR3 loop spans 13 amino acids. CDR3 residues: CASSIADSYEQYF. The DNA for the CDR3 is TGTGCCAGCAGTATAGCGGACTCCTACGAGCAGTACTTC.